This T cell receptor (beta chain) was recorded in a study of blood T cells in healthy people across ages. V was cut by 9 bases and J by 4 bases, with 16 bases left in between. The CDR3 totals 14 residues. Using a J-beta primer mix together with a sample-barcoded 5' primer, a second PCR was run for roughly 6 to 12 cycles. TCRdb used MiXCR to reprocess the 5' RACE reads, holding one entry per CDR3 protein. This table holds over 1,500,000 distinct CDR3 sequences, 39% found once. Sample: blood. The clonotype originates from a human donor in good health. The rearrangement uses TRBV12-3 or TRBV12-4 and TRBJ2-1; no clear D. CDR3 DNA sequence: TGTGCCAGGAGTCAGGAGCGTTATTACAATGAGCAGTTCTTC. Its translation is CARSQERYYNEQFF.